A selection of T cell receptor beta chains follows, all from one sample in a study of neurological immune-mediated disorders. TCRdb redid the calling of the 5' RACE reads with MiXCR, one entry per CDR3 protein. Altogether some 37,000 distinct CDR3 sequences are present, roughly 5% being singletons, with the ten largest covering around 9.7%. The sample consisted of CD4+ T cells from blood. The origin of the receptors is a man aged 18 to 29 in good health. Each CDR3 is given with its conserved first and last residue. D genes are given only for firm matches. Size tells how often a clone was seen (once, few, many) or the class of an expanded clone, and some rows leave it out.

J,V,size,D,CDR3,DNA
TRBJ1-1,TRBV6-2/TRBV6-3,many,.,CASSYGWGRSTEAFF,TGTGCCAGCAGTTACGGGTGGGGGCGTAGCACTGAAGCTTTCTTT
TRBJ2-3,TRBV15,many,.,CVTTALGNTQYF,TGTGTCACGACCGCTTTAGGAAATACGCAGTATTTT
TRBJ2-3,TRBV5-1,many,TRBD1,CASREGQVTDTQYF,TGCGCCAGCAGAGAGGGACAGGTCACAGATACGCAGTATTTT
TRBJ1-5,TRBV6-2/TRBV6-3,many,.,CASSYSSAAEQPQHF,TGTGCCAGCAGTTACTCGAGCGCGGCCGAACAGCCCCAGCATTTT
TRBJ1-2,TRBV3-1,many,.,CASSQDLGTPAGYTF,TGTGCCAGCAGCCAAGATTTGGGCACCCCAGCTGGCTACACCTTC
TRBJ2-7,TRBV6-5,many,TRBD1,CASSYSIDRAAISYEQYF,TGTGCCAGCAGTTACTCCATAGACAGGGCGGCCATCTCCTACGAGCAGTACTTC
TRBJ1-2,TRBV4-3,many,.,CASSQEVGNYGYTF,TGCGCCAGCAGCCAAGAGGTCGGGAACTATGGCTACACCTTC
TRBJ1-2,TRBV5-6,many,.,CASSSVYGYGYTF,TGTGCCAGCAGTTCTGTCTATGGCTATGGCTACACCTTC
TRBJ1-1,TRBV12-3/TRBV12-4,many,.,CASTSAGTSEFFFF,TGTGCCAGCACTTCGGCCGGGACCTCAGAATTTTTCTTCTTT
TRBJ2-4,TRBV29-1,many,TRBD1,CSVTGVLAKNIQYF,TGCAGCGTCACAGGGGTACTAGCCAAAAACATTCAGTACTTC
TRBJ2-3,TRBV7-2,many,.,CASRDMARATDTQYF,TGTGCCAGCAGAGATATGGCCAGGGCCACAGATACGCAGTATTTT
TRBJ1-1,TRBV12-3/TRBV12-4,many,TRBD1,CASSLRDRGNTEAFF,TGTGCCAGCAGTTTGAGAGACAGGGGGAACACTGAAGCTTTCTTT
TRBJ1-1,TRBV5-1,many,.,CASSLEVVGTEAFF,TGCGCCAGCAGCTTGGAGGTTGTGGGCACTGAAGCTTTCTTT
TRBJ2-2,TRBV29-1,many,.,CSVHPPSGTGELFF,TGCAGCGTACACCCCCCGAGTGGGACCGGGGAGCTGTTTTTT
TRBJ1-1,TRBV10-3,many,.,CAISESAPRDTEAFF,TGTGCCATCAGTGAGTCGGCCCCCAGGGACACTGAAGCTTTCTTT
TRBJ2-3,TRBV14,many,.,CASSQDLRQYF,TGTGCCAGCAGCCAAGACCTCAGGCAGTATTTT
TRBJ2-2,TRBV5-8,many,TRBD2,CASSWTSGEYTGELFF,TGTGCCAGCAGCTGGACTAGCGGGGAATATACCGGGGAGCTGTTTTTT
TRBJ1-1,TRBV18,many,.,CASSPVSTEAFF,TGTGCCAGCTCACCAGTATCGACTGAAGCTTTCTTT
TRBJ2-3,TRBV4-3,many,.,CASSQDPPRATDTQYF,TGCGCCAGCAGCCAAGACCCACCTAGGGCCACAGATACGCAGTATTTT
TRBJ1-4,TRBV14,many,.,CASSQDFRGDEKLFF,TGTGCCAGCAGCCAAGATTTCAGGGGCGATGAAAAACTGTTTTTT
TRBJ2-4,TRBV7-2,many,.,CASSSGREQYF,TGTGCCAGCAGCTCCGGCCGGGAACAGTACTTC
TRBJ1-5,TRBV6-1,many,.,CASTRYRDSNQPQHF,TGTGCCAGCACTCGATACCGGGACAGCAATCAGCCCCAGCATTTT
TRBJ1-5,TRBV30,.,.,CAWSRGDNQPQHF,TGTGCCTGGAGCCGGGGGGACAATCAGCCCCAGCATTTT
TRBJ1-2,TRBV6-5,many,.,CASRFNYGYTF,TGTGCCAGCAGATTTAACTATGGCTACACCTTC
TRBJ1-5,TRBV7-9,many,.,CASSPGPSSNQPQHF,TGTGCCAGCAGCCCGGGTCCCAGCTCGAATCAGCCCCAGCATTTT
TRBJ2-1,TRBV6-5,many,.,CASSVGEIPNEQFF,TGTGCCAGCAGCGTGGGAGAGATTCCCAATGAGCAGTTCTTC
TRBJ1-2,TRBV29-1,many,.,CSVERKYSNGYTF,TGCAGCGTTGAGAGAAAATACAGCAATGGCTACACCTTC
TRBJ2-3,TRBV12-3/TRBV12-4,many,.,CASSSLSTQYF,TGTGCCAGCAGTTCTCTCTCTACGCAGTATTTT
TRBJ2-7,TRBV10-3,many,TRBD2,CAIRESPGLAGRGEQYF,TGTGCCATCAGGGAAAGTCCGGGACTAGCGGGGAGAGGCGAGCAGTACTTC
TRBJ2-7,TRBV6-5,many,.,CASSYSMVGVSYEQYF,TGTGCCAGCAGTTACTCGATGGTTGGAGTCTCCTACGAGCAGTACTTC
TRBJ2-1,TRBV12-3/TRBV12-4,many,.,CASSWSPGLGGGPYNEQFF,TGTGCCAGCAGTTGGTCCCCGGGTTTGGGGGGGGGCCCCTACAATGAGCAGTTCTTC
TRBJ2-2,TRBV13,.,.,CASRTDSLTGELFF,TGTGCCAGCAGGACGGACAGCCTCACCGGGGAGCTGTTTTTT
TRBJ2-7,TRBV7-9,many,.,CASSPMGGVYEQYF,TGTGCCAGCAGCCCGATGGGGGGAGTCTACGAGCAGTACTTC
TRBJ1-3,TRBV15,many,.,CATKQGNSGDGNTIYF,TGTGCCACTAAGCAGGGAAATTCGGGTGATGGAAACACCATATATTTT
TRBJ2-2,TRBV2,many,TRBD1,CASSEAGGGVFF,TGTGCCAGCAGTGAAGCAGGGGGCGGAGTGTTTTTT
TRBJ1-2,TRBV6-5,many,TRBD1,CASRLTGQGYGYTF,TGTGCCAGCAGATTGACAGGACAGGGCTATGGCTACACCTTC
TRBJ2-2,TRBV5-5,many,.,CASSTRDAGELFF,TGTGCCAGCAGCACCCGGGACGCAGGGGAGCTGTTTTTT
TRBJ2-3,TRBV20-1,.,TRBD2,CSAPPPGLAPDTQYF,TGCAGTGCGCCTCCCCCGGGACTAGCCCCCGATACGCAGTATTTT
TRBJ2-2,TRBV20-1,many,TRBD1,CSALLLTGAGELFF,TGCAGTGCCCTACTCCTGACAGGGGCCGGGGAGCTGTTTTTT
TRBJ2-7,TRBV20-1,many,.,CSARDRPEGGRGGGRHYEQYF,TGCAGTGCTAGAGATCGCCCCGAAGGGGGCCGGGGTGGAGGGAGGCACTACGAGCAGTACTTC
TRBJ2-1,TRBV4-2,many,.,CASSQGQGSYNEQFF,TGTGCCAGCAGCCAAGGGCAGGGCTCCTACAATGAGCAGTTCTTC
TRBJ1-3,TRBV7-6,many,.,CASSLVTRGSGNTIYF,TGTGCCAGCAGCTTAGTCACACGTGGCTCTGGAAACACCATATATTTT
TRBJ2-3,TRBV7-2,many,TRBD2,CASSLGPGGAENTQYF,TGTGCCAGCAGCTTAGGCCCCGGGGGGGCCGAAAATACGCAGTATTTT
TRBJ1-4,TRBV20-1,many,.,CSAFQNFEKLFF,TGCAGTGCTTTCCAGAACTTCGAAAAACTGTTTTTT
TRBJ2-3,TRBV24-1,many,.,CATSDLAGSADTQYF,TGTGCCACCAGTGATTTGGCAGGGTCCGCAGATACGCAGTATTTT
TRBJ2-2,TRBV11-2,many,TRBD1,CASSSDRATGELFF,TGTGCCAGCAGCTCGGACAGGGCTACCGGGGAGCTGTTTTTT
TRBJ2-5,TRBV18,.,.,CASSPRSQLKRVTQYF,TGTGCCAGCTCACCACGGTCTCAGTTGAAGAGGGTGACCCAGTACTTC
TRBJ1-6,TRBV3-1,many,.,CASSHALAGVSPLHF,TGTGCCAGCAGCCACGCGCTTGCGGGTGTATCACCCCTCCACTTT
TRBJ2-3,TRBV29-1,many,TRBD1,CSVDCSAARDRGRFDTQYF,TGCAGCGTTGATTGCTCCGCCGCGAGGGACAGGGGCCGATTTGATACGCAGTATTTT
TRBJ2-1,TRBV20-1,many,TRBD2,CSARETSGGPQFF,TGCAGTGCTAGAGAAACTAGCGGGGGTCCCCAGTTCTTC